This is a list of T cell receptor beta chains from one sample in a study of control samples from healthy donors and cancer patients. This table comes from immunoSEQ multiplex PCR, and its TCRdb copy is limited to in-frame clones, with some not included. The sample carries 100,000 to 150,000 clones, roughly 91% recorded once. The sample was blood. The receptors were sampled from a man in his forties or fifties in good health. The conserved cysteine and the conserved F or W are not part of the CDR3 here.

CDR3aa	v_gene	j_gene
AWSVKASSGELF	TRBV30	TRBJ2-2
ASSYFGTAYWGTEAF	TRBV6-2/TRBV6-3	TRBJ1-1
ASSGLQETQY	TRBV10-2	TRBJ2-5
ASSPQLYSGNTIY	TRBV7-9	TRBJ1-3
ATSDGREVETQY	TRBV24-1	TRBJ2-5
ASSRPGRGPSPLH	TRBV6-2/TRBV6-3	TRBJ1-6
ASSPSGANVLT	TRBV12-5	TRBJ2-6
ASSESYGYT	TRBV21-1	TRBJ1-2
SVVIGFYEQY	TRBV29-1	TRBJ2-7
ASSHRQGPGELF	TRBV11-3	TRBJ2-2
ASSLGPLNSPLH	TRBV7-8	TRBJ1-6
SVVPNRDPGTDTQY	TRBV29-1	TRBJ2-3
ASSVGRDSYNEQF	TRBV6-4	TRBJ2-1
ASSSPSGGPYQETQY	TRBV27	TRBJ2-5
ASTKNGGGTPPKVPYEQY	TRBV21-1	TRBJ2-7
ASSPAGGIRATNEKLF	TRBV5-4	TRBJ1-4
ASSQGRLAQPQH	TRBV3-1/TRBV3-2	TRBJ1-5
ASSPRPGTGLEAF	TRBV9	TRBJ1-1
ASSLEPVYYGYT	TRBV5-6	TRBJ1-2
ASSEDSRHEKLF	TRBV5-6	TRBJ1-4
ASSYPRGVGTEAF	TRBV6-5	TRBJ1-1
ASSLQSGGASEQF	TRBV7-2	TRBJ2-1
SVSVMGYGYT	TRBV29-1	TRBJ1-2
ASRATADYGYT	TRBV12-3/TRBV12-4	TRBJ1-2
ASSDVPGHSGSYEQY	TRBV6-1	TRBJ2-7
ASSIGIGFSPVFANQPQH	TRBV19	TRBJ1-5
AWRRRDRTTGELF	TRBV30	TRBJ2-2